This T cell receptor beta chain was identified in a study of early T cells in non-severe SARS-CoV-2 infection. General study results and limits: Anti-spike CD8 responses were favored in VDJdb matching, and private and CD4 specificities were missed.

Concerning this clonotype itself: The antigen is not known.

TCRdb independently ran MiXCR on the 5' RACE reads; one entry per CDR3 protein. The top ten clones hold approximately 11% of a sample with about 80,000 distinct CDR3 sequences, 14% to 15% of them seen once. Sequencing was carried out using whole blood. The sequence derives from an adult who was a healthcare worker with PCR-confirmed SARS-CoV-2 infection or an uninfected control (not recorded which).

Written as DNA, the CDR3 is TGTGCCACCCCGGGAGAGGGGACCGGGGAGCTGTTTTTT. Its protein is CATPGEGTGELFF. This chain uses TRBV28 with TRBJ2-2, with D possibly matching TRBD2 (6 bases). Germline CDR1 reads MDHEN; CDR2 reads SYDVKM. V shed 10 bases and J shed 5 bases, with 14 bases lying between them. The CDR3 has 13 residues. The whole variable domain, filled in from reference TRBV28 and TRBJ2-2, reads DVKVTQSSRYLVKRTGEKVFLECVQDMDHENMFWYRQDPGLGLRLIYFSYDVKMKEKGDIPEGYSVSREKKERFSLILESASTNQTSMYLCATPGEGTGELFFGEGSRLTVL.